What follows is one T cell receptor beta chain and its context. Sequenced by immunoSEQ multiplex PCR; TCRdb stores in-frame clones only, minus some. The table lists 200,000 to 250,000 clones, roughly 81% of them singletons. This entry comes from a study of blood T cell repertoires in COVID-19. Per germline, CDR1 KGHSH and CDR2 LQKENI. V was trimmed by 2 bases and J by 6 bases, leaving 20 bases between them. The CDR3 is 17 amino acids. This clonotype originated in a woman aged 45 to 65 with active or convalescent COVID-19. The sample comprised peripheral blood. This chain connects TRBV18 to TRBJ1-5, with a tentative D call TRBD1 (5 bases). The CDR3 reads CASSPVESSGRGQPQHF. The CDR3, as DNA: TGTGCCAGCTCACCAGTGGAGAGCAGTGGTAGGGGTCAGCCCCAGCATTTT.